These 32 T cell receptor beta chains originate from one sample sequenced in a study of cytomegalovirus exposure and HLA in healthy donors (dated by TCRdb to the late 2010s). Libraries were built with the immunoSEQ multiplex PCR assay. For the multiplex PCR, a mixture combining 60 forward primers for TCR Vbeta segments and 13 reverse primers for TCR Jbeta segments was used. TCRdb mirrors the immuneACCESS table, restricted to in-frame sequences. Some clones are absent from its copies; in checked studies, under half trace to an unresolved V gene, and the reason for the others is unknown. This sample holds about 150,000 clones; 64% were observed only once. The ten largest clones capture about 2.9% of the sample. Specimen: PBMCs. The receptors derive from a woman in her 30s in good health and CMV-seropositive.

The chain carries TRBV7-2 and TRBJ2-1; TRBD2 agrees at 7 bases. The CDR3 covers 16 residues. Looked up from germline, CDR1 is SGHTA and CDR2 is FQGNSA. The J segment lost 5 bases and the V segment lost 5 bases, leaving 12 bases of the junction unmatched. The CDR3 spells CASSTLADSKDNEQFF. The CDR3 DNA reads TGTGCCAGCAGCACCCTAGCGGATAGCAAGGACAATGAGCAGTTCTTC.

J is TRBJ2-2 and V is TRBV2; 7 positions agree with TRBD1. The CDR3 is 14 amino acids. V lost 6 bases, J lost 6 bases, and 7 bases stayed unmatched. Germline CDR1 is SNHLY and CDR2 is FYNNEI. The chain's CDR3 is CASRTGTSAGELFF. CDR3 in DNA: TGTGCCAGCAGGACAGGGACATCCGCCGGGGAGCTGTTTTTT.

This sequence joins TRBV7-9 and TRBJ1-1; perhaps TRBD1 as D (6 bases). Germline V gene data show CDR1 as SEHNR and CDR2 as FQNEAQ (reference sequence). Trimming shortened V by 5 bases and J by 2 bases, and 12 bases separated the two germline ends. The CDR3 has 14 residues. The CDR3 nucleotides are TGTGCCAGCAGCCCCGGCAGGGGAAACACTGAAGCTTTCTTT. Protein product: CASSPGRGNTEAFF.

This clone was seen a handful of times. The V call is TRBV15, the J call TRBJ2-6; a possible D gene is TRBD1 (6 bases). Germline V gene data show CDR1 as LNHNV and CDR2 as YYDKDF (reference sequence). With 0 bases removed from V and 3 bases from J, the gap between germline ends came to 18 bases. This CDR3 has 19 amino acids. The CDR3 is CATSRDFGTLGRGANVLTF. The CDR3 DNA sequence: TGTGCCACCAGCAGAGATTTCGGGACACTTGGACGTGGGGCCAACGTCCTGACTTTC.

This chain connects TRBV7-6 to TRBJ2-5; possible D gene TRBD2, 5 bases. The CDR3 extends over 13 amino acids. The V and J ends lost 1 base and 5 bases respectively, with 8 bases between them. CDR1 and CDR2 from the germline V gene are SGHVS and FNYEAQ. The CDR3 region is CASSLDWRETQYF. The CDR3 region has the DNA TGTGCCAGCAGCTTAGATTGGAGGGAGACCCAGTACTTC.

The chain joins TRBV29-1 to TRBJ2-5; TRBD2 might be the D (6 bases). Germline CDR1 and CDR2: SQVTM and ANQGSEA. The CDR3 has 15 residues. The V end lost 2 bases, the J end lost 2 bases, and 15 bases lay between the germline ends. CDR3 protein: CSVELSSGNQETQYF. The CDR3 DNA follows: TGCAGCGTTGAATTAAGTAGCGGAAATCAAGAGACCCAGTACTTC.

The chain links TRBV5-1 to TRBJ2-2; TRBD2 agrees at 9 bases. The trim removed 0 bases at V and 4 bases at J, leaving 7 bases unmatched. This CDR3 comprises 17 residues. Germline V gene lookup returns CDR1 SGHRS and CDR2 YFSETQ. DNA of the CDR3: TGCGCCAGCAGCTTGGTCGTCCAGCGGGGGGCCACCGGGGAGCTGTTTTTT. Protein: CASSLVVQRGATGELFF.

V and J are TRBV4-2 and TRBJ1-2; TRBD1 matches 11 bases. Trimming cost V 0 bases and J 0 bases; bases outside gene matches: 3. Looked up from germline, CDR1 is LGHNA and CDR2 is YNFKEQ. The CDR3 totals 17 residues. The DNA of the CDR3 is TGTGCCAGCAGCCAAGATCCGGGACAGGGGGCTAACTATGGCTACACCTTC. Its translation: CASSQDPGQGANYGYTF.

CDR3 amino acids: CASSRYSSYEQYF. The CDR3 region has the DNA TGTGCCAGCAGCAGATACAGCTCCTACGAGCAGTACTTC. The chain links TRBV11-2 to TRBJ2-7; D is unclear. The V end was cut by 5 bases, the J end by 0 bases, with 8 bases between. The CDR3 has 13 amino acids. Germline V gene data show CDR1 as SGHAT and CDR2 as FQNNGV.

The V and J genes are TRBV5-1 and TRBJ2-5, with 7 bases fitting TRBD2. The end of the DNA is better explained by TRBJ2-7, so the J call may be wrong. The CDR3 loop spans 15 amino acids. Germline V gene sequence: CDR1 SGHRS, CDR2 YFSETQ. The chain's CDR3 is CASSLIASGDYEQYF. The CDR3 region has the DNA TGCGCCAGCAGCTTAATCGCTAGCGGTGACTACGAGCAGTACTTC.

The chain uses TRBV2 and TRBJ1-2; D is possibly TRBD1 (6 bases). V gave up 7 bases and J gave up 3 bases, with 18 bases separating them. Germline values: CDR1 SNHLY, CDR2 FYNNEI. This CDR3 has 15 amino acids. The CDR3: CASKRRGGADYGYTF. CDR3 DNA sequence: TGTGCCAGCAAGAGGAGGGGGGGGGCGGACTATGGCTACACCTTC.

The CDR3 bases are TGTGCCAGCAGCTTAGTCGGTGGACAGGGTCTTGGCTACACCTTC. It encodes CASSLVGGQGLGYTF. The V call is TRBV7-9, the J call TRBJ1-2; 8 nucleotides line up with TRBD1. CDR3 length: 15 amino acids. The germline V gene encodes CDR1 SEHNR and CDR2 FQNEAQ (reference sequence). Germline trimming cut 1 base from V and 7 bases from J; bases unmatched to any gene: 8.

This chain joins TRBV4-2 and TRBJ1-2, with TRBD1 matching 9 bases. J lost 2 bases, V lost 3 bases, and 13 bases had no gene match. The CDR3 has 18 amino acids. From germline, CDR1 is LGHNA and CDR2 YNFKEQ. CDR3 amino acids: CASSHGRDRAKWNYGYTF. DNA for the CDR3: TGTGCCAGCAGCCATGGCCGGGACAGGGCCAAGTGGAACTATGGCTACACCTTC.

The chain links TRBV6-1 to TRBJ1-2; maybe TRBD1 (6 bases). Germline V gene sequence: CDR1 MNHNS, CDR2 SASEGT. CDR3 length equals 15 residues. The V end was cut by 7 bases, the J end by 5 bases, with 20 bases between. The CDR3 DNA reads TGTGCCAGCACCCCCTATCACAGGGTGGAATATGGCTACACCTTC. Protein product: CASTPYHRVEYGYTF.

The rearrangement joins TRBV19 to TRBJ2-3; D perhaps matches TRBD2 (7 bases). Germline CDR1 and CDR2: LNHDA and SQIVND (reference sequence). The CDR3 consists of 15 residues. Trimming pared 4 bases from V and 9 bases from J, leaving 20 bases between. Written as DNA, the CDR3 is TGTGCCAGTAGTACCGGGGGGCTATTAAGAGACACGCAGTATTTT. Encoded protein: CASSTGGLLRDTQYF.

This clone was recorded only once. The chain uses TRBV25-1 and TRBJ1-3, with 8 bases identical to TRBD1. The V gene end was trimmed by 8 bases and the J gene end by 8 bases; junction bases not matched to a gene: 11. CDR3 length equals 14 residues. Germline V gives CDR1 MGHDK, CDR2 SYGVNS. The CDR3 sequence is CASHGGTGLDTIYF. The CDR3 region has the DNA TGTGCCAGCCACGGAGGGACAGGACTAGACACCATATATTTT.

The chain has TRBV11-3 and TRBJ1-1; 8 positions agree with TRBD1. Germline V gene lookup returns CDR1 SGHNT and CDR2 YENEEA. Unmatched junction bases numbered 4, after V lost 3 bases and J lost 4 bases. The CDR3 contains 14 residues. The chain's CDR3 is CASSLQGAGTEAFF. The CDR3 coding sequence is TGTGCCAGCAGCTTGCAGGGGGCCGGCACTGAAGCTTTCTTT.

The chain links TRBV7-9 to TRBJ2-5; TRBD1 might be the D (6 bases). CDR3 length: 16 amino acids. V was shortened by 0 bases and J by 4 bases, with 15 bases between the two germline ends. The germline V gene has CDR1 SEHNR and CDR2 FQNEAQ (reference sequence). The CDR3 region is CASSLAGRGMSETQYF. In nucleotides, the CDR3 is TGTGCCAGCAGCTTAGCCGGCAGGGGTATGTCAGAGACCCAGTACTTC.

CDR3 nucleotide sequence: TGCGCCAGCAGGGCGTGGGGTGGGGACTACGAGCAGTACTTC. Its translation: CASRAWGGDYEQYF. The chain couples TRBV4-1 to TRBJ2-5; D gene ambiguous. Judging by the DNA end, TRBJ2-7 fits better; the J call may be wrong. CDR1 MGHRA and CDR2 YSYEKL come from the germline V gene. This CDR3 comprises 14 residues.

This clone was picked up one time. The chain employs TRBV5-6 and TRBJ2-2, with 7 bases fitting TRBD2. The CDR3 extends over 16 amino acids. Looked up from germline, CDR1 is SGHDT and CDR2 is YYEEEE. The junction had 11 bases not matched to a gene; V was cut back by 2 bases and J by 7 bases. CDR3 in DNA: TGTGCCAGCAGCTTCGGCGGGAGAGTCTTGGTCGGGGAGCTGTTTTTT. Translated, it gives CASSFGGRVLVGELFF.

The chain links TRBV10-2 to TRBJ1-4; D gene unclear. The CDR3 is made up of 15 amino acids. The V end lost 4 bases, the J end lost 6 bases, and 15 bases lay between the germline ends. Germline CDR1 WSHSY, CDR2 SAAADI. CDR3 coding DNA: TGCGCCAGCAGTGCTCATCTGCGGGGTTATGAAAAACTGTTTTTT. Amino acids: CASSAHLRGYEKLFF.

The rearrangement joins TRBV5-8 to TRBJ2-5, with 11 bases fitting TRBD1. Germline V gene data show CDR1 as SGHTS and CDR2 as YDEGEE. The ends lost 4 bases at V and 1 base at J; junction bases unmatched: 3. The CDR3 is 15 residues long. CDR3 protein: CASSGGQGVQETQYF. DNA for the CDR3: TGTGCCAGCAGCGGGGGACAGGGGGTCCAAGAGACCCAGTACTTC.

This clone has a handful of counts. This chain joins TRBV7-3 and TRBJ1-1; no firm D call. Deletions cut 1 base from V and 8 bases from J, with 11 bases between. CDR1 and CDR2 from the germline V gene are SGHTA and FQGTGA. The CDR3 runs 13 residues. The CDR3 DNA sequence: TGTGCCAGCAGCTTAAGTGAGGATGCCGAAGCTTTCTTT. Translated: CASSLSEDAEAFF.

This clone was recorded once. This sequence joins TRBV10-1 and TRBJ2-7; D is possibly TRBD1 (5 bases). This CDR3 spans 15 amino acids. V gave up 4 bases and J gave up 0 bases, with 13 bases separating them. Germline CDR1 WNHNN, CDR2 SYGVQD (reference sequence). CDR3 DNA: TGCGCCAGCAGTGGTGGACACCTGACCTCCTACGAGCAGTACTTC. It translates to CASSGGHLTSYEQYF.

The genes are TRBV6-5 and TRBJ2-7, with D perhaps TRBD1 (5 bases). Deletions cut 2 bases from V and 4 bases from J, with 9 bases between. The CDR3 sequence is 13 residues long. CDR1 is MNHEY and CDR2 is SVGAGI in the germline V gene. CDR3 residues: CASSYGAAYEQYF. Written as DNA, the CDR3 is TGTGCCAGCAGTTACGGGGCCGCTTACGAGCAGTACTTC.

The chain uses TRBV12-2 and TRBJ1-5; the table's D call TRBD1 went unverified against the DNA. TRBV12-2 is listed as a pseudogene. This CDR3 has 15 amino acids. CDR3 DNA: TGTGCAAGTCGCCCACAGGGAAGGGCAGGTCAGCCCCAGCATTTT. It specifies CASRPQGRAGQPQHF.

CDR3 in amino acids: CASSFRAGGWYGYTF. The CDR3 DNA follows: TGTGCCAGCAGTTTTAGGGCAGGGGGCTGGTATGGCTACACCTTC. The rearrangement links TRBV28 to TRBJ1-2; 8 nucleotides match TRBD1. Trimming removed 3 bases from V and 5 bases from J; junction bases left unmatched: 8. The CDR3 is 15 residues long. CDR1 is MDHEN and CDR2 is SYDVKM in the germline V gene.

The chain is built from TRBV7-6 and TRBJ1-1; D perhaps matches TRBD1 (5 bases). Trimming removed 5 bases from V and 3 bases from J, with 13 bases in between. CDR1 is SGHVS, CDR2 FNYEAQ, per germline. The CDR3 totals 14 residues. CDR3 DNA: TGTGCCAGCAGCCGTCAGGGTGCGGACACTGAAGCTTTCTTT. Protein product: CASSRQGADTEAFF. The full variable domain, completed using reference TRBV7-6 and TRBJ1-1, is GAGVSQSPRYKVTKRGQDVALRCDPISGHVSLYWYRQALGQGPEFLTYFNYEAQQDKSGLPNDRFSAERPEGSISTLTIQRTEQRDSAMYRCASSRQGADTEAFFGQGTRLTVV.

This clone was detected a few times. This sequence joins TRBV30 and TRBJ2-7, with 11 positions matching TRBD1. Germline assignment: CDR1 GTSNPN and CDR2 SVGIG (reference sequence). The CDR3 contains 13 residues. The junction had 1 base not matched to a gene; V was cut back by 3 bases and J by 3 bases. Here the CDR3 reads CAWSGTGGYEQYF. The CDR3 DNA reads as TGTGCCTGGAGCGGGACAGGGGGCTACGAGCAGTACTTC.

The rearrangement links TRBV2 to TRBJ1-2, with a possible D match to TRBD1 (6 bases). The CDR3 is 13 amino acids. Looked up from germline, CDR1 is SNHLY and CDR2 is FYNNEI. V was trimmed by 5 bases and J by 6 bases, leaving 13 bases between them. The CDR3 is CASSNRERNGYTF. The CDR3 coding sequence is TGTGCCAGCAGTAACAGGGAGAGGAATGGCTACACCTTC.

V usage is TRBV5-6 and J usage is TRBJ1-3; D unresolved. V was clipped by 0 bases and J by 0 bases, with 4 bases between them. This CDR3 has 14 residues. In germline, CDR1 is SGHDT, CDR2 YYEEEE. The CDR3, as DNA: TGTGCCAGCAGCTTGGAACTCTCTGGAAACACCATATATTTT. It codes for CASSLELSGNTIYF.

This chain links TRBV13 with TRBJ2-7, with 7 bases that match TRBD2. V dropped 3 bases and J dropped 0; count of bases not matched to a gene: 8. The CDR3 runs 16 residues. CDR1 PRHDT and CDR2 FYEKMQ come from the germline V gene (reference sequence). The CDR3 spells CASSFLRDYPSYEQYF. CDR3 DNA sequence: TGTGCCAGCAGCTTTTTGAGGGACTACCCCTCCTACGAGCAGTACTTC.